Presented here are 27 T cell receptor beta chains from one specimen sequenced in a study of T cells after posttransplantation cyclophosphamide (dated by TCRdb to 2016 to 2017). The control cohort consisted of ten or so patients who had myeloablative marrow transplants with methotrexate plus a calcineurin inhibitor and who were sampled 1 year after transplant. Library preparation used the immunoSEQ multiplex PCR assay. TCRdb's version of the immuneACCESS table is confined to in-frame rearrangements and falls short of the full clone set. An unresolved V gene accounts for under half of the shortfall where checked; the remainder is of unknown origin. Counted in this sample were 23,000 or so clones; 80% to 90% of them appeared once. The ten top clones hold more than 2% of the sample. The sample consisted of PBMCs, taken about 13 months after allogeneic stem cell transplant with calcineurin inhibitor and methotrexate. The source is a female patient between 30 and 39 years old who received an allogeneic stem cell transplant from an unrelated donor, was CMV-positive, and had acute and chronic GVHD. Following a transplant, some T lymphocytes may have been derived from the graft donor.

The V and J genes are TRBV2 and TRBJ2-3; 13 nucleotides line up with TRBD2. In germline, CDR1 is SNHLY, CDR2 FYNNEI. The CDR3 covers 19 residues. J was trimmed by 6 bases and V by 4 bases; bases with no gene match: 16. The CDR3 region is CASSVPSSGLTSGRDTQYF. The CDR3 DNA reads as TGTGCCAGCAGTGTTCCCTCTTCGGGTTTGACTAGCGGGAGGGATACGCAGTATTTT.

The chain combines TRBV4-3 with TRBJ2-1, with D perhaps matching TRBD2 (6 bases). Germline loops: CDR1 LGHNA, CDR2 YSLEER. The CDR3 is 15 amino acids. Deletions cut 3 bases from V and 8 bases from J, with 17 bases between. The CDR3 reads CASSHSSRGSDEQFF. The DNA for the CDR3 is TGCGCCAGCAGCCATAGTTCACGGGGGAGCGATGAGCAGTTCTTC.

This clone was observed a few times. This chain joins TRBV30 and TRBJ1-6, with TRBD1 matching over 10 bases. The CDR3 consists of 15 residues. Germline CDR1 is GTSNPN and CDR2 is SVGIG (reference sequence). The junction had 12 bases not matched to a gene; V was cut back by 4 bases and J by 12 bases. The CDR3 DNA reads as TGTGCCTGGAACTGGGGGGGACAGGGGATACAACCCCTCCACTTT. Translating it yields CAWNWGGQGIQPLHF.

This clone has just one count. The junction departs from the called germline gene at one end, perhaps through a read error. This rearrangement joins TRBV4-1 to TRBJ2-1; TRBD2 agrees at 8 bases. The CDR3 covers 15 residues. Looked up from germline, CDR1 is MGHRA and CDR2 is YSYEKL. This chain's CDR3 is CASSQELAVYNGQFF. CDR3 nucleotides: TGCGCCAGCAGCCAAGAACTAGCGGTCTACAATGGGCAGTTCTTC.

The chain couples TRBV19 to TRBJ1-5; tentatively, D is TRBD1 (5 bases). The CDR3 runs to 15 residues. CDR1 and CDR2 (germline): LNHDA, SQIVND (reference sequence). Trimming took off 10 bases at V and 2 bases at J, with 18 bases between the two ends. The DNA of the CDR3 is TGTGCCACTCGAGACCTGGCGGGGGGCAATCAGCCCCAGCATTTT. It codes for CATRDLAGGNQPQHF.

The V gene is TRBV19, the J gene TRBJ1-5; no clear D. Trimming pared 6 bases from V and 3 bases from J, leaving 18 bases between. The V gene's germline CDR1 is LNHDA and CDR2 SQIVND (reference sequence). The CDR3 consists of 16 residues. This CDR3 is CASRQTLTRNNQPQHF. The DNA of the CDR3 is TGTGCCAGTAGACAGACGTTGACGCGTAACAATCAGCCCCAGCATTTT.

V is TRBV19 and J is TRBJ1-4; possibly TRBD1 for D (6 bases). The CDR3 is 14 residues long. Germline-derived CDR1 and CDR2 are LNHDA and SQIVND (reference sequence). Between the trimmed V and J ends, which lost 8 bases and 0 bases, there was a span of 10 bases. CDR3 DNA: TGTGCCAGTCGCCCAGGGGCAACTAATGAAAAACTGTTTTTT. It yields the protein CASRPGATNEKLFF. Variable domain in full (rest from reference TRBV19 and TRBJ1-4): DGGITQSPKYLFRKEGQNVTLSCEQNLNHDAMYWYRQDPGQGLRLIYYSQIVNDFQKGDIAEGYSVSREKKESFPLTVTSAQKNPTAFYLCASRPGATNEKLFFGSGTQLSVL.

CDR3 sequence reads: CARTGGRNYGYTF. Written as DNA, the CDR3 is TGTGCCAGAACAGGGGGAAGGAACTATGGCTACACCTTC. This chain uses TRBV6-7 with TRBJ1-2; TRBD1 agrees at 8 bases. TRBV6-7 carries the ORF label, with uncertain function. V shed 9 bases and J 2 bases; nucleotides not matched to a gene: 5. The CDR3 has 13 residues.

The J gene is TRBJ2-7, the V gene TRBV7-9; no clear D gene. V shed 1 base and J shed 9 bases, with 16 bases lying between them. This CDR3 has 14 amino acids. Germline V lookup: CDR1 SEHNR, CDR2 FQNEAQ (reference sequence). The CDR3 here is CASSLVTYSPRQYF. As DNA, the CDR3 is TGTGCCAGCAGCTTAGTCACGTACTCCCCCCGGCAGTACTTC.

The chain employs TRBV7-2 and TRBJ1-1; D might be TRBD1 (5 bases). CDR3 length: 13 residues. Looked up from germline, CDR1 is SGHTA and CDR2 is FQGNSA. Deletions cut 6 bases from V and 6 bases from J, with 14 bases between. CDR3 DNA: TGTGCCAGCAGTCCGATTCGGGGGGCTGAAGCTTTCTTT. As protein: CASSPIRGAEAFF.

The chain has TRBV7-9 and TRBJ1-3; TRBD1 is a possible D gene (6 bases). CDR3 length: 12 residues. The V gene lost 5 bases and the J gene lost 6 bases, with 8 bases spanning the gap. In germline, CDR1 is SEHNR, CDR2 FQNEAQ (reference sequence). The CDR3 loop is CASSLGQNTIYF. In nucleotides, the CDR3 is TGTGCCAGCAGCCTGGGACAAAACACCATATATTTT.

The chain uses TRBV6-5 and TRBJ2-5, with D maybe TRBD1 (5 bases). This CDR3 is built from 14 residues. The germline V and J ends were trimmed by 2 bases and 5 bases, with 12 bases remaining between them. CDR1 MNHEY and CDR2 SVGAGI come from the germline V gene. The CDR3 nucleotides are TGTGCCAGCAGTTACCTGGAACAGGCGGAGACCCAGTACTTC. Translating it yields CASSYLEQAETQYF.

Here the CDR3 reads CASSLAAAIYNEQFF. In DNA, the CDR3 is TGTGCCAGCAGCTTAGCGGCGGCGATCTACAATGAGCAGTTCTTC. The chain recombines TRBV7-2 with TRBJ2-1; no clear D gene. This CDR3 spans 15 amino acids. CDR1 is SGHTA, CDR2 FQGNSA, per germline. Trimming removed 0 bases from V and 3 bases from J, with 9 bases in between.

The rearrangement links TRBV7-3 to TRBJ1-1; D not certain. Germline loops: CDR1 SGHTA, CDR2 FQGTGA. This CDR3 spans 15 amino acids. The ends were cut back, 5 bases at V and 0 bases at J, with 13 bases in the middle. The CDR3 bases are TGTGCCAGCAGCCCTGGCGGATACATGAACACTGAAGCTTTCTTT. It yields the protein CASSPGGYMNTEAFF.

The V gene is TRBV27, the J gene TRBJ2-5, with TRBD2 matching 7 bases. Per germline, CDR1 MNHEY and CDR2 SMNVEV (reference sequence). This CDR3 comprises 14 residues. After removal of 5 bases from V and 2 bases from J, the junction contained 5 bases not matched to a gene. The CDR3, as DNA: TGTGCCAGCAGTATTCCGGGACTACAAGAGACCCAGTACTTC. It encodes CASSIPGLQETQYF.

The chain couples TRBV5-4 to TRBJ2-7; the match to TRBD2 covers 7 bases. The V segment lost 1 base and the J segment 5 bases; nucleotides outside the gene matches: 12. The CDR3 is made up of 16 amino acids. Germline-derived CDR1 and CDR2 are SGHNT and YYREEE (reference sequence). In DNA form, the CDR3 reads TGTGCCAGCAGCTTGAGTGGGAGGGCCGTTTTTGACGAGCAGTACTTC. Translation: CASSLSGRAVFDEQYF.

The J gene is TRBJ2-1, the V gene TRBV5-5; D unclear. The germline V gene has CDR1 SGHKS and CDR2 YYEKEE (reference sequence). Trimming shortened V by 3 bases and J by 8 bases, and 12 bases separated the two germline ends. The CDR3 is made up of 13 amino acids. CDR3 protein: CASSSPSGHEQFF. The CDR3 DNA follows: TGTGCCAGCAGCTCCCCTTCGGGTCATGAGCAGTTCTTC.

This clone turned up a few times. J is TRBJ1-3 and V is TRBV13, with D unresolved. V was pared by 2 bases and J by 0 bases, with 5 bases between. The germline gives CDR1 PRHDT, CDR2 FYEKMQ (reference sequence). This CDR3 region has 14 residues. The CDR3 coding sequence is TGTGCCAGCAGCTTATACAGCTCTGGAAACACCATATATTTT. Translated, it gives CASSLYSSGNTIYF.

The V and J genes are TRBV6-1 and TRBJ2-7, with D uncertain. CDR1 and CDR2 from the germline V gene are MNHNS and SASEGT. The CDR3 runs to 16 residues. The V gene lost 3 bases and the J gene lost 3 bases, with 18 bases spanning the gap. The CDR3 here is CASSEARVLGRYEQYF. CDR3 coding DNA: TGTGCCAGCAGTGAGGCCCGGGTCCTCGGTCGCTACGAGCAGTACTTC.

The genes are TRBV5-4 and TRBJ2-1; D ambiguous. Germline CDR1 is SGHNT and CDR2 is YYREEE (reference sequence). The CDR3 is made up of 13 amino acids. V shed 0 bases and J shed 7 bases, with 8 bases lying between them. CDR3 coding DNA: TGTGCCAGCAGCTTGGGCCCTCGGAATGAGCAGTTCTTC. This translates into CASSLGPRNEQFF. Full variable domain (missing parts from reference TRBV5-4 and TRBJ2-1): ETGVTQSPTHLIKTRGQQVTLRCSSQSGHNTVSWYQQALGQGPQFIFQYYREEENGRGNFPPRFSGLQFPNYSSELNVNALELDDSALYLCASSLGPRNEQFFGPGTRLTVL.

The genes are TRBV6-1 and TRBJ1-6; unclear D gene. V lost 5 bases and J 4 bases, leaving 9 bases between the germline ends. Germline-derived CDR1 and CDR2 are MNHNS and SASEGT. CDR3 size: 14 residues. The DNA for the CDR3 is TGTGCCAGCAGTTTCCCTCTTTATAATTCACCCCTCCACTTT. Amino acid sequence: CASSFPLYNSPLHF.

The V call is TRBV6-1, the J call TRBJ2-7; 14 bases map to TRBD2. V gave up 0 bases and J gave up 6 bases; unmatched junction bases: 4. The CDR3 has 16 residues. The germline CDR1 and CDR2 sequences are MNHNS and SASEGT. This CDR3 reads CASSEALGLAGAEQYF. The DNA for the CDR3 is TGTGCCAGCAGTGAAGCTTTGGGACTAGCGGGAGCCGAGCAGTACTTC.

The chain recombines TRBV7-9 with TRBJ2-4, with D unresolved. Looked up from germline, CDR1 is SEHNR and CDR2 is FQNEAQ (reference sequence). Trimming took 5 bases from V and 5 from J, leaving 13 bases between them. CDR3 length: 14 amino acids. CDR3 nucleotides: TGTGCCAGCAGCCCCCTGACACTTGAAAACATTCAGTACTTC. Translation: CASSPLTLENIQYF. Drawing the rest from reference TRBV7-9 and TRBJ2-4, the complete variable domain is DTGVSQNPRHKITKRGQNVTFRCDPISEHNRLYWYRQTLGQGPEFLTYFQNEAQLEKSRLLSDRFSAERPKGSFSTLEIQRTEQGDSAMYLCASSPLTLENIQYFGAGTRLSVL.

V is TRBV27 and J is TRBJ2-2, with a tentative D call TRBD1 (6 bases). Trimming left V 1 base short and J 5 bases short, with 14 bases between. Germline CDR1 reads MNHEY; CDR2 reads SMNVEV (reference sequence). The CDR3 consists of 16 residues. The CDR3 region is CASSLYRVYGTGELFF. CDR3 sequence (DNA): TGTGCCAGCAGTTTATACAGGGTGTATGGGACCGGGGAGCTGTTTTTT.

The V call is TRBV16, the J call TRBJ2-7, with 10 nucleotides matching TRBD2. The CDR3 totals 15 residues. CDR1 and CDR2 from the germline V gene are KGHSY and FQNENV. J was trimmed by 3 bases and V by 2 bases; bases with no gene match: 4. CDR3 amino acids: CASSQPSGRDYEQYF. CDR3 nucleotides: TGTGCCAGCAGCCAACCGAGCGGGAGGGACTACGAGCAGTACTTC.

The chain uses TRBV28 and TRBJ2-7; 7 nucleotides match TRBD2. CDR3 size: 13 residues. CDR1 is MDHEN and CDR2 is SYDVKM in the germline V gene. The ends lost 8 bases at V and 7 bases at J; junction bases unmatched: 11. The CDR3 DNA is TGTGCCAGCGGAGATACTAGCGCAGATGAGCAGTACTTC. Amino acids: CASGDTSADEQYF.

The J gene is TRBJ2-1, the V gene TRBV7-3; perhaps TRBD2 as D (5 bases). CDR1 is SGHTA and CDR2 is FQGTGA in the germline V gene. The CDR3 has 13 amino acids. V was trimmed by 0 bases and J by 12 bases, leaving 12 bases between them. As DNA, the CDR3 is TGTGCCAGCAGCTTAACGTTCGCGGGTGGGCAGTTCTTC. It specifies CASSLTFAGGQFF.